Listed here are 27 T cell receptor beta chains from one sample, sequenced in a study of human T cells and chemical hapten exposure. Each CDR3 protein gets one entry after TCRdb re-called the RACE reads with MiXCR. The table lists some 360,000 distinct CDR3 sequences, 5% to 6.5% of them singletons. Time point of the sample: pre-sensitization, week 0. The treatment is: therapeutic diphenylcyclopropenone sensitization with weekly scalp DPC. The specimen was whole blood, collected in connection with sensitization to the hapten diphenylcyclopropenone (DPC). These receptors all stem from a woman between 45 and 65 years old with alopecia areata. Some clones in this sample may be carry-over from other donors' samples.

Remarks on this clonotype: Its ends do not fully match the called genes, so a read error is possible. The J gene is TRBJ1-5, the V gene TRBV6-5; no reliable D call. The V gene's germline CDR1 is MNHEY and CDR2 SVGAGI. This CDR3 spans 15 amino acids. CDR3 amino acids: CVSSLTSYSNQPQHF. The CDR3 nucleotides are TGTGTCAGCAGCCTTACAAGTTATAGCAATCAGCCCCAGCATTTT.

This clonotype was recorded a few times. This rearrangement joins TRBV10-3 to TRBJ2-7; D gene ambiguous. The V gene's germline CDR1 is ENHRY and CDR2 SYGVKD. V was clipped by 4 bases and J by 2 bases, with 9 bases between them. The CDR3 spans 13 residues. The CDR3 DNA reads TGTGCCATCAGTGGACGGGCAACCTACGAGCAGTACTTC. Translating it yields CAISGRATYEQYF.

This clonotype was recorded a few times. The chain carries TRBV28 and TRBJ2-7; D might be TRBD2 (5 bases). The germline V gene encodes CDR1 MDHEN and CDR2 SYDVKM. The CDR3 contains 12 residues. The V gene lost 4 bases and the J gene lost 6 bases, with 10 bases spanning the gap. CDR3 DNA sequence: TGTGCCAGCAGTTCTACTAGTCCCGAGCAGTACTTC. The encoded protein is CASSSTSPEQYF.

This clonotype was seen repeatedly, ten times or more. The V and J genes are TRBV4-1 and TRBJ2-7; 7 bases agree with TRBD2. The trim removed 1 base at V and 6 bases at J, leaving 6 bases unmatched. Germline V gene sequence: CDR1 MGHRA, CDR2 YSYEKL. The CDR3 runs 14 residues. CDR3 residues: CASSQGEGASEQYF. The CDR3 DNA reads TGCGCCAGCAGCCAAGGGGAGGGAGCCTCCGAGCAGTACTTC.

This clonotype was counted a few times. The chain links TRBV7-7 to TRBJ2-7; D is uncertain. The V end lost 1 base, the J end lost 0 bases, and 7 bases lay between the germline ends. The V gene's germline CDR1 is SSHAT and CDR2 FNYEAQ (reference sequence). This CDR3 has 14 amino acids. CDR3 in amino acids: CASSLGPNSYEQYF. CDR3 sequence (DNA): TGTGCCAGCAGCTTAGGGCCTAACTCCTACGAGCAGTACTTC.

In its sample, this clonotype was seen many times. The chain carries TRBV6-1 and TRBJ2-4; 7 nucleotides match TRBD1. The length of the CDR3 is 16 residues. The germline V gene has CDR1 MNHNS and CDR2 SASEGT. J was trimmed by 0 bases and V by 6 bases; bases with no gene match: 8. DNA for the CDR3: TGTGCCAGCAGATTCGTCTACAGGGGAGCCAAAAACATTCAGTACTTC. Translation gives CASRFVYRGAKNIQYF.

This clonotype was picked up many times. The chain couples TRBV3-1 to TRBJ2-7; the match to TRBD2 covers 10 bases. The CDR3 has 18 amino acids. The J segment lost 8 bases and the V segment lost 1 base, leaving 17 bases of the junction unmatched. Germline loops: CDR1 LGHDT, CDR2 YNNKEL (reference sequence). In DNA, the CDR3 is TGTGCCAGCAGCCAAGGCCCAGCGGGAGGGCCAACTCTGGGGAAGCAGTACTTC. This encodes CASSQGPAGGPTLGKQYF.

This clonotype was counted at least ten times. This rearrangement joins TRBV7-2 to TRBJ2-2, with 8 bases matching TRBD1. CDR3 length: 16 amino acids. Germline values: CDR1 SGHTA, CDR2 FQGNSA. J lost 4 bases, V lost 5 bases, and 9 bases had no gene match. The CDR3 DNA sequence: TGTGCCAGCAGCCTACGGACAGGGACTGGCACCGGGGAGCTGTTTTTT. This gives the protein CASSLRTGTGTGELFF.

This clonotype was seen a few times. The chain couples TRBV5-8 to TRBJ1-4; D uncertain. V lost 2 bases, J lost 5 bases, and 10 bases lay in between. CDR1 and CDR2 (germline): SGHTS, YDEGEE. The CDR3 extends over 14 amino acids. CDR3 sequence reads: CASSLRARNEKLFF. The CDR3 region has the DNA TGTGCCAGCAGCTTAAGGGCTCGCAATGAAAAACTGTTTTTT.

The chain links TRBV2 to TRBJ2-1, with D possibly being TRBD1 or TRBD2 (6 bases each). The germline V gene encodes CDR1 SNHLY and CDR2 FYNNEI. The CDR3 runs 16 residues. Trimming pared 7 bases from V and 3 bases from J, leaving 19 bases between. The CDR3 bases are TGTGCCAGCAACTCCGGGGGCCCTAATGACTACAATGAGCAGTTCTTC. This codes for CASNSGGPNDYNEQFF.

At least ten counts were recorded for this clonotype. The J gene is TRBJ2-7, the V gene TRBV28; perhaps TRBD1 as D (5 bases). CDR1 is MDHEN, CDR2 SYDVKM, per germline. The CDR3 length is 14 residues. V was cut by 2 bases and J by 6 bases, with 14 bases left in between. In DNA, the CDR3 is TGTGCCAGCAGTTTACCAATCCAGGGTGCCGAGCAGTACTTC. Translation gives CASSLPIQGAEQYF.

This clonotype appeared many times. The genes are TRBV29-1 and TRBJ2-2; D possibly corresponds to TRBD2 (7 bases). The germline V gene has CDR1 SQVTM and CDR2 ANQGSEA. This CDR3 is 15 amino acids long. Trimming pared 3 bases from V and 0 bases from J, leaving 11 bases between. The CDR3 DNA reads TGCAGCGTTGAGGCGGGGGCTTCGAACACCGGGGAGCTGTTTTTT. This gives the protein CSVEAGASNTGELFF.

The chain links TRBV25-1 to TRBJ1-1; the D gene is possibly TRBD1 (6 bases). This CDR3 region has 13 residues. Germline V CDR1 and CDR2: MGHDK, SYGVNS. V was cut by 5 bases and J by 5 bases, with 12 bases left in between. Written as DNA, the CDR3 is TGTGCCAGCAGTAAGTCCAGGGGTACTGAAGCTTTCTTT. Protein sequence: CASSKSRGTEAFF.

At least ten counts were recorded for this clonotype. This chain uses TRBV12-3 or TRBV12-4 with TRBJ2-1; TRBD2 agrees at 9 bases. This CDR3 spans 16 amino acids. V lost 2 bases, J lost 2 bases, and 4 bases stayed unmatched. The CDR3 loop reads CASSLTAGGTYNEQFF. Here the CDR3 DNA reads TGTGCCAGCAGTTTAACGGCGGGGGGGACCTACAATGAGCAGTTCTTC.

This clonotype showed up just a few times. The V call is TRBV12-3 or TRBV12-4, the J call TRBJ1-4, with 7 bases matching TRBD1. This CDR3 is built from 15 residues. Trimming cost V 6 bases and J 4 bases; bases outside gene matches: 8. CDR3 sequence: CASRSYRGGNEKLFF. In nucleotides, the CDR3 is TGTGCCAGCAGATCTTACAGGGGTGGTAATGAAAAACTGTTTTTT.

This clonotype has ten or more counts. J is TRBJ2-7 and V is TRBV7-9; D not certain. The CDR3 totals 13 residues. Germline values: CDR1 SEHNR, CDR2 FQNEAQ (reference sequence). The V and J ends lost 10 bases and 0 bases respectively, with 13 bases between them. Here the CDR3 reads CATSERSSYEQYF. CDR3 DNA: TGTGCCACATCGGAACGTAGCTCCTACGAGCAGTACTTC.

The V call is TRBV5-1, the J call TRBJ2-3; D is possibly TRBD2 (7 bases). The length of the CDR3 is 16 residues. The germline V gene has CDR1 SGHRS and CDR2 YFSETQ. V was trimmed by 0 bases and J by 2 bases, leaving 13 bases between them. DNA of the CDR3: TGCGCCAGCAGCTTGGGGGGGGGCGCCCCCACAGATACGCAGTATTTT. Its protein product is CASSLGGGAPTDTQYF.

This clonotype has only a few counts. The chain couples TRBV20-1 to TRBJ2-7; D could derive from TRBD1 or TRBD2 (5 bases each). Trimming removed 3 bases at V and 3 bases at J, with 15 bases between. The germline V gene encodes CDR1 DFQATT and CDR2 SNEGSKA (reference sequence). There are 14 residues in the CDR3. CDR3 nucleotides: TGCAGTGCTAGCTTAAGAGGGGTGGGCTACGAGCAGTACTTC. Its protein product is CSASLRGVGYEQYF.

A few counts support this clonotype. DNA of the CDR3: TGTGCCAGCAGTTTGGCGGGGGCTGGAGGAGCGCAGTATTTT. It translates to CASSLAGAGGAQYF. The rearrangement links TRBV12-3 or TRBV12-4 to TRBJ2-3, with TRBD2 as a possible D gene (7 bases). The CDR3 has 14 amino acids. The V end lost 3 bases, the J end lost 10 bases, and 17 bases lay between the germline ends.

This clonotype was observed at least ten times. The chain combines TRBV14 with TRBJ2-3; no clear D. Trimming shortened V by 1 base and J by 4 bases, and 6 bases separated the two germline ends. CDR3 length: 13 residues. The germline gives CDR1 SGHDN, CDR2 FVKESK. CDR3: CASSQVSPDTQYF. The CDR3 DNA is TGTGCCAGCAGCCAAGTGTCTCCAGATACGCAGTATTTT.

The table lists this clonotype with many counts. The V and J genes are TRBV7-9 and TRBJ2-2, with D possibly being TRBD2 (5 bases). V was cut by 2 bases and J by 0 bases, with 10 bases left in between. This CDR3 is built from 16 residues. Germline CDR1 is SEHNR and CDR2 is FQNEAQ (reference sequence). Written as DNA, the CDR3 is TGTGCCAGCAGCTTACTGCGGCGGGCGAACACCGGGGAGCTGTTTTTT. Its protein is CASSLLRRANTGELFF.

This chain connects TRBV7-9 to TRBJ1-2; perhaps TRBD1 as D (6 bases). Trimming pared 5 bases from V and 3 bases from J, leaving 10 bases between. The CDR3 consists of 13 residues. Germline CDR1 and CDR2: SEHNR and FQNEAQ (reference sequence). The CDR3 is CASSPWTDYGYTF. As DNA, the CDR3 is TGTGCCAGCAGCCCCTGGACAGACTATGGCTACACCTTC.

This clonotype was detected a few times. The V and J genes are TRBV25-1 and TRBJ2-3; 9 positions match TRBD1. Unmatched junction bases numbered 9, after V lost 10 bases and J lost 4 bases. The CDR3 is 14 amino acids. Germline CDR1 MGHDK, CDR2 SYGVNS. Here the CDR3 reads CATRGTGKADTQYF. Written as DNA, the CDR3 is TGTGCCACGAGGGGGACAGGGAAGGCAGATACGCAGTATTTT.

This clonotype showed up many times. The chain employs TRBV5-1 and TRBJ1-1, with 7 nucleotides matching TRBD1. Germline CDR1 SGHRS, CDR2 YFSETQ. This CDR3 has 15 amino acids. Trimming at V came to 0 bases and at J to 3 bases, leaving 5 bases not matched to a gene. CDR3 protein: CASSLVGQADTEAFF. The DNA of the CDR3 is TGCGCCAGCAGCTTGGTCGGACAGGCGGACACTGAAGCTTTCTTT.

The sample holds a few counts of this clonotype. The gene calls are TRBV10-3 and TRBJ1-1; 9 nucleotides line up with TRBD1. The V segment lost 6 bases and the J segment 3 bases; nucleotides outside the gene matches: 2. CDR3 size: 13 residues. Per the germline V gene, CDR1 is ENHRY and CDR2 is SYGVKD. CDR3 loop: CAISGTGYTEAFF. The CDR3 DNA follows: TGTGCCATCAGCGGGACAGGGTACACTGAAGCTTTCTTT.

This clonotype was counted ten times or more. This chain joins TRBV4-3 and TRBJ2-7; 7 nucleotides agree with TRBD1. CDR1 is LGHNA, CDR2 YSLEER, per germline. CDR3 length: 14 residues. J lost 3 bases, V lost 2 bases, and 4 bases had no gene match. The CDR3 DNA reads as TGCGCCAGCAGCCAAAACAGGGGAAGCTACGAGCAGTACTTC. This gives the protein CASSQNRGSYEQYF.

This sequence joins TRBV6-4 and TRBJ2-3, with D uncertain. The CDR3 spans 12 residues. Between the trimmed V and J ends, which lost 2 bases and 10 bases, there was a span of 10 bases. Germline values: CDR1 MRHNA, CDR2 SNTAGT. Written as DNA, the CDR3 is TGTGCCAGCAGTGACGGGTTCCGGCCGCAGTATTTT. This encodes CASSDGFRPQYF.